The 2 T cell receptor beta chains presented below share a single source sample, sequenced in a study of blood T cell repertoires in COVID-19 (dated by TCRdb to about 2020). Library method: the immunoSEQ multiplex PCR assay. TCRdb limited this immuneACCESS table to in-frame rearrangements with V and J called. A share of clones is missing; checked studies link under half to unresolved V genes, and the rest is unexplained. For this sample there are just over 85,000 clones; about 88% appear just once. 8% to 9.5% of the sample goes to the ten largest clones. Sequencing was done on a sample of peripheral blood. These receptors were collected from a man aged 50 or older with acute or convalescent COVID-19.

This clone was seen a few times. The rearrangement uses TRBV6-5 and TRBJ2-2; 8 nucleotides agree with TRBD1. Germline V gene data show CDR1 as MNHEY and CDR2 as SVGAGI. J lost 0 bases, V lost 10 bases, and 4 bases had no gene match. The CDR3 is made up of 14 amino acids. The DNA for the CDR3 is TGTGCCACCCGGACAGGGACGAACACCGGGGAGCTGTTTTTT. It specifies CATRTGTNTGELFF.

This chain links TRBV18 with TRBJ2-1; maybe TRBD1 (6 bases). CDR1 and CDR2 from the germline V gene are KGHSH and LQKENI. This CDR3 is 15 amino acids long. The V and J ends lost 3 bases and 7 bases respectively, with 16 bases between them. The CDR3: CASSPGAGRVNEQFF. The CDR3 coding sequence is TGTGCCAGCTCACCGGGGGCAGGGAGAGTGAATGAGCAGTTCTTC.